These 22 T cell receptor beta chains share one sample of origin, sequenced in a study of long-term antiretroviral therapy in people with HIV (dated by TCRdb to between 2021 and 2024). The immunoSEQ hsTCRB v3.0 assay was used at survey level resolution to sequence the TRB variable region. TCRdb mirrors the immuneACCESS table, restricted to in-frame sequences. Some clones are absent from its copies; in checked studies, under half trace to an unresolved V gene, and the reason for the others is unknown. For this sample there are approximately 12,000 clones; roughly 91% appear just once. 15% to 20% of the sample comes from the top ten. Material: unsorted PBMCs, obtained 0.2 years before starting antiretroviral therapy. These receptors came from a woman in her thirties or forties with HIV.

The gene calls are TRBV15 and TRBJ2-5, with no clear D. Trimming removed 1 base from V and 2 bases from J, with 5 bases in between. Germline V CDR1 and CDR2: LNHNV, YYDKDF (reference sequence). The length of the CDR3 is 13 residues. This CDR3 reads CATSRAVQETQYF. The DNA of the CDR3 is TGTGCCACCAGCAGAGCGGTACAAGAGACCCAGTACTTC. Together with reference TRBV15 and TRBJ2-5, the CDR3 gives the full variable domain: DAMVIQNPRYQVTQFGKPVTLSCSQTLNHNVMYWYQQKSSQAPKLLFHYYDKDFNNEADTPDNFQSRRPNTSFCFLDIRSPGLGDTAMYLCATSRAVQETQYFGPGTRLLVL.

The chain uses TRBV23-1 and TRBJ1-5; the D gene is possibly TRBD1 (6 bases). TRBV23-1 counts as an open reading frame of uncertain function. With 2 bases removed from V and 0 bases from J, the gap between germline ends came to 11 bases. This CDR3 comprises 16 residues. The CDR3, as DNA: TGCGCCAGCAGTCAAATGGACAGTCCTAGCAATCAGCCCCAGCATTTT. Translated: CASSQMDSPSNQPQHF.

This chain joins TRBV19 and TRBJ2-1; 11 nucleotides agree with TRBD2. Germline V gene lookup returns CDR1 LNHDA and CDR2 SQIVND (reference sequence). This CDR3 has 15 amino acids. Trimming cost V 5 bases and J 2 bases; bases outside gene matches: 2. The CDR3 loop reads CASSVGLAAYNEQFF. The CDR3, as DNA: TGTGCCAGTAGTGTGGGACTAGCGGCCTACAATGAGCAGTTCTTC.

The V and J genes are TRBV10-3 and TRBJ1-3; unclear D gene. The CDR3 runs to 13 residues. The germline V gene has CDR1 ENHRY and CDR2 SYGVKD. Trimming removed 10 bases from V and 4 bases from J, with 14 bases in between. CDR3 amino acids: CATQLGGGNTIYF. In DNA form, the CDR3 reads TGTGCCACCCAACTGGGCGGAGGAAACACCATATATTTT.

The chain joins TRBV19 to TRBJ1-5; 9 bases are a match to TRBD1. Germline V lookup: CDR1 LNHDA, CDR2 SQIVND (reference sequence). The CDR3 spans 16 residues. V gave up 3 bases and J gave up 1 base; unmatched junction bases: 4. CDR3 coding DNA: TGTGCCAGTAGTATGGTTGGGACAGGGAGCAATCAGCCCCAGCATTTT. This encodes CASSMVGTGSNQPQHF.

V usage is TRBV7-9 and J usage is TRBJ2-5; 8 bases are shared with TRBD1. V trimming: 5 bases; J trimming: 2 bases; junction bases outside the gene matches: 7. Germline CDR1 SEHNR, CDR2 FQNEAQ (reference sequence). The CDR3 consists of 15 residues. CDR3 residues: CASSPGDRGQETQYF. The CDR3 region has the DNA TGTGCCAGCAGCCCAGGAGACAGGGGTCAAGAGACCCAGTACTTC.

The CDR3 protein is CASSLPGQSINTDTQYF. As DNA, the CDR3 is TGTGCCAGCAGCTTGCCTGGACAGAGTATTAACACAGATACGCAGTATTTT. The chain joins TRBV5-6 to TRBJ2-3; tentative D call: TRBD1 (6 bases). The V gene's germline CDR1 is SGHDT and CDR2 YYEEEE. V was shortened by 1 base and J by 2 bases, with 17 bases between the two germline ends. The CDR3 is 17 amino acids.

This clone was picked up a small number of times. The chain employs TRBV6-1 and TRBJ1-2, with D possibly matching TRBD1 (5 bases). In germline, CDR1 is MNHNS, CDR2 SASEGT. The CDR3 sequence is 13 residues long. V was shortened by 6 bases and J by 8 bases, with 16 bases between the two germline ends. For the CDR3, the DNA is TGTGCCAGCAGATCGGAGGGAGGGGAGGGCTACACCTTC. It is translated as CASRSEGGEGYTF.

The CDR3 spells CASSPGQGTNEKLFF. The CDR3 region has the DNA TGTGCCAGCAGCCCGGGACAGGGCACTAATGAAAAACTGTTTTTT. V usage is TRBV11-2 and J usage is TRBJ1-4, with 9 nucleotides matching TRBD1. In germline, CDR1 is SGHAT, CDR2 FQNNGV. Germline trimming cut 5 bases from V and 2 bases from J; bases unmatched to any gene: 3. The CDR3 contains 15 residues.

This CDR3 reads CASSLQGADTGELFF. The CDR3 DNA sequence: TGCGCCAGCAGCTTACAGGGAGCGGACACCGGGGAGCTGTTTTTT. This chain links TRBV5-1 with TRBJ2-2; tentative D call: TRBD1 (6 bases). Germline V CDR1 and CDR2: SGHRS, YFSETQ. V was pared by 2 bases and J by 3 bases, with 11 bases between. The CDR3 runs 15 residues.

The sample holds a few counts of this clone. The V gene is TRBV7-9, the J gene TRBJ1-2; D is perhaps TRBD1 (6 bases). Per the germline V gene, CDR1 is SEHNR and CDR2 is FQNEAQ (reference sequence). Between the trimmed V and J ends, which lost 4 bases and 1 base, there was a span of 13 bases. The CDR3 totals 15 residues. The CDR3 coding sequence is TGTGCCAGCAGCTGGGGAGGGGGACGTAACTATGGCTACACCTTC. As protein: CASSWGGGRNYGYTF.

The chain recombines TRBV19 with TRBJ2-1; D unclear. Trimming took off 4 bases at V and 7 bases at J, with 5 bases between the two ends. Per germline, CDR1 LNHDA and CDR2 SQIVND (reference sequence). CDR3 length: 11 amino acids. The CDR3 loop reads CASSRVNEQFF. The CDR3 nucleotides read TGTGCCAGTAGTAGGGTAAATGAGCAGTTCTTC.

This sequence joins TRBV19 and TRBJ2-2, with D possibly matching TRBD1 (6 bases). Deletions cut 4 bases from V and 7 bases from J, with 10 bases between. The CDR3 runs 13 residues. CDR1 is LNHDA, CDR2 SQIVND, per germline (reference sequence). The CDR3 protein is CASSTGTIGELFF. The CDR3 DNA reads TGTGCCAGTAGTACTGGGACAATCGGGGAGCTGTTTTTT.

The chain recombines TRBV5-1 with TRBJ1-2, with D hard to call. The CDR3 is 13 amino acids. V gave up 0 bases and J gave up 8 bases, with 11 bases separating them. The germline V gene encodes CDR1 SGHRS and CDR2 YFSETQ. The CDR3 DNA is TGCGCCAGCAGCTTGGGGAGGGTCGACGGCTACACCTTC. Protein product: CASSLGRVDGYTF.

This chain connects TRBV4-2 to TRBJ1-5; the D gene is possibly TRBD1 (5 bases). The CDR3 length is 13 residues. CDR1 and CDR2 (germline): LGHNA, YNFKEQ. The ends were cut back, 0 bases at V and 6 bases at J, with 6 bases in the middle. The CDR3 sequence: CASSQEGVQPQHF. The CDR3 bases are TGTGCCAGCAGCCAAGAAGGGGTTCAGCCCCAGCATTTT.

V gene TRBV5-4 combines with J gene TRBJ2-7; the match to TRBD1 covers 9 bases. The germline CDR1 and CDR2 sequences are SGHNT and YYREEE (reference sequence). The V segment lost 5 bases and the J segment 2 bases; nucleotides outside the gene matches: 5. The CDR3 is 14 amino acids. The CDR3 region has the DNA TGTGCCAGCAGGTCCGGGACAGGGACCTACGAGCAGTACTTC. Encoded protein: CASRSGTGTYEQYF. Complete variable domain (other parts from reference TRBV5-4 and TRBJ2-7): ETGVTQSPTHLIKTRGQQVTLRCSSQSGHNTVSWYQQALGQGPQFIFQYYREEENGRGNFPPRFSGLQFPNYSSELNVNALELDDSALYLCASRSGTGTYEQYFGPGTRLTVT.

The chain combines TRBV4-3 with TRBJ1-1, with a possible D match to TRBD1 (6 bases). CDR3 size: 15 residues. Germline V gene data show CDR1 as LGHNA and CDR2 as YSLEER. V was shortened by 1 base and J by 0 bases, with 9 bases between the two germline ends. CDR3 region: CASSQAGTMNTEAFF. CDR3 bases: TGCGCCAGCAGCCAAGCAGGGACAATGAACACTGAAGCTTTCTTT.

V and J are TRBV6-5 and TRBJ1-2; D uncertain. CDR1 MNHEY and CDR2 SVGAGI come from the germline V gene. The ends were cut back, 5 bases at V and 8 bases at J, with 15 bases in the middle. This CDR3 region has 13 residues. The CDR3: CASSNGVTGGYTF. The DNA of the CDR3 is TGTGCCAGCAGTAACGGGGTAACCGGCGGCTACACCTTC.

This chain links TRBV5-6 with TRBJ1-1; possibly TRBD1 for D (5 bases). Looked up from germline, CDR1 is SGHDT and CDR2 is YYEEEE. The CDR3 loop spans 18 amino acids. Trimming removed 0 bases at V and 3 bases at J, with 21 bases between. The CDR3 DNA reads as TGTGCCAGCAGCTTGGTGGGTTCTTGGGGACGAAAGGACACTGAAGCTTTCTTT. This encodes CASSLVGSWGRKDTEAFF.

The rearrangement uses TRBV30 and TRBJ1-2; TRBD1 might be the D (5 bases). Trimming shortened V by 0 bases and J by 0 bases, and 5 bases separated the two germline ends. The CDR3 is 13 residues long. Germline V gives CDR1 GTSNPN, CDR2 SVGIG (reference sequence). The CDR3 loop is CAWSVQANYGYTF. CDR3 coding DNA: TGTGCCTGGAGTGTACAGGCTAACTATGGCTACACCTTC. Complete variable domain (other parts from reference TRBV30 and TRBJ1-2): SQTIHQWPATLVQPVGSPLSLECTVEGTSNPNLYWYRQAAGRGLQLLFYSVGIGQISSEVPQNLSASRPQDRQFILSSKKLLLSDSGFYLCAWSVQANYGYTFGSGTRLTVV.

V and J are TRBV4-3 and TRBJ2-5; TRBD2 agrees at 8 bases. J gave up 2 bases and V 1 base, and 6 bases lay outside the gene matches. Germline V gene sequence: CDR1 LGHNA, CDR2 YSLEER. The CDR3 runs to 16 residues. The CDR3 DNA sequence: TGCGCCAGCAGCCAAGGGTTGGGGACTAGACAAGAGACCCAGTACTTC. It encodes CASSQGLGTRQETQYF.

The chain joins TRBV19 to TRBJ1-1; D ambiguous. Trimming removed 5 bases at V and 0 bases at J, with 10 bases between. The V gene's germline CDR1 is LNHDA and CDR2 SQIVND (reference sequence). This CDR3 has 14 amino acids. CDR3 coding DNA: TGTGCCAGTAGTTCACAGATCTTGAACACTGAAGCTTTCTTT. This codes for CASSSQILNTEAFF.